This T cell receptor (beta chain) was obtained from a study of T cells in localized non-small cell lung cancer. Broader study findings: Uninvolved neighboring lung showed the greatest T cell clonality, exceeding tumor. Within adjacent lung there appeared a median 57 of the top 100 tumor clones.

Sequenced by immunoSEQ multiplex PCR; TCRdb stores in-frame clones only, minus some. The repertoire has some 7,000 clones, 23% of them found once; the top ten carry 3.6%. V was cut by 0 bases and J by 4 bases, with 13 bases left in between. The germline V gene has CDR1 SGHNT and CDR2 YENEEA. The CDR3 spans 15 residues. Concerning this clone itself: Its cognate antigen is unknown.

The source of this sequence is a man between 35 and 75 years old with stage III squamous cell lung carcinoma. Specimen: lung tumor tissue, collected before any cancer treatment. The chain carries TRBV11-3 and TRBJ2-7, with D possibly TRBD2 on 6 matching bases. The CDR3 DNA is TGTGCCAGCAGCTTAGATCTCGGTGGGGGGTACGAGCAGTACTTC. It yields the protein CASSLDLGGGYEQYF.